Listed here is a single T cell receptor (gamma chain). As yet, its antigen is unknown. At one end, the junction sequence differs from germline, possibly due to a read error. This entry is derived from a study of Vδ1+ human thymocytes. Overall study results and limits: Despite high sort purity, roughly 20% of thymic T cell receptor delta sequences were Vdelta2. Highly polyclonal TRG and TRD repertoires with Gaussian CDR3 length distributions appeared in thymus. Bulk repertoire data may be misinterpreted because of unexpected Vdelta2 sequences.

Germline CDR1 is GITISATS and CDR2 is ISYDGTV (reference sequence). CDR3 length: 13 residues. Extracted RNA was reverse transcribed into cDNA. Pooled V-gene forward primers with one constant-region reverse primer generated the CDR3 amplicons by multiplex PCR. TCRdb re-called the multiplex PCR reads with CATT. The table has approximately 25,000 gamma-chain clones, over 15% seen once. Sorted Vdelta1+ thymocytes were roughly 98% to 99.6% pure. The chain employs TRGV9 and TRGJP. What was sequenced was Vdelta1+ gamma-delta thymocytes from the thymus. This sample's subset: FACS-sorted CD3+ TCRalphabeta- TCRVdelta1+ TCRVdelta2- thymocytes. The TCR sequence derives from a boy under two years old who had congenital heart surgery. The CDR3 is CALWEEGEKIKVF. CDR3 sequence (DNA): TGTGCCTTGTGGGAAGAGGGCGAAAAAATCAAGGTATTT.